The T cell receptor beta chain under discussion was sequenced for a study of type 1 regulatory T cells. The table lists this clonotype with a count of one. Its specificity is unknown. TCRdb recomputed calls from the reads with MiXCR, one row per CDR3 protein. The repertoire holds tens of thousands of distinct CDR3 sequences, with around half as singletons. This CDR3 is built from 17 residues. Trimming removed 2 bases at V and 0 bases at J, with 13 bases between. CDR1 is KGHSY, CDR2 FQNENV, per germline. The source of this sequence is a human donor in good health. The chain couples TRBV16 to TRBJ1-4; the D is unclear. The sequenced sample was cultured T cells, either the whole culture or a sorted T cell fraction (not recorded which). For the CDR3, the DNA is TGTGCCAGCAGCCAACCGGGAAAAGCAGCAACTAATGAAAAACTGTTTTTT. This gives the protein CASSQPGKAATNEKLFF.